These 20 T cell receptor beta chains were all obtained from the same sample, sequenced in a study of resident and recirculating memory T cells in vitiligo. Some clones are missing from TCRdb's copy, which holds only in-frame ones; the method was immunoSEQ multiplex PCR. The sample contains about 76,000 clones, 90% to 95% of which appear only once. The material sequenced was blood. The receptors were gathered from a male donor with vitiligo.

The chain couples TRBV4-1 to TRBJ2-3, with 13 nucleotides matching TRBD2. V lost 6 bases and J lost 2; bases outside the gene matches: 11. CDR3 length: 18 amino acids. Germline CDR1 MGHRA, CDR2 YSYEKL. The DNA for the CDR3 is TGCGCCAGCAGTCTTGGACTAGCGGGAGTCCTCAACACAGATACGCAGTATTTT. Translating gives CASSLGLAGVLNTDTQYF.

The chain combines TRBV2 with TRBJ2-1; D is unresolved. Germline V gene data show CDR1 as SNHLY and CDR2 as FYNNEI. CDR3 length: 13 amino acids. Trimming left V 4 bases short and J 2 bases short, with 6 bases between. This CDR3 reads CASSVTPYNEQFF. DNA of the CDR3: TGTGCCAGCAGTGTGACTCCCTACAATGAGCAGTTCTTC.

The rearrangement joins TRBV7-9 to TRBJ2-1; 15 nucleotides align to TRBD2. The CDR3 spans 15 residues. CDR1 SEHNR and CDR2 FQNEAQ come from the germline V gene (reference sequence). Germline trimming cut 5 bases from V and 10 bases from J; bases unmatched to any gene: 6. CDR3 loop: CASSPTGTSGREQFF. Written as DNA, the CDR3 is TGTGCCAGCAGCCCAACCGGGACTAGCGGGAGGGAGCAGTTCTTC.

In DNA form, the CDR3 reads TGTGCCAGCAGCGTCAGCGGGGTCACAGATACGCAGTATTTT. This gives the protein CASSVSGVTDTQYF. The chain employs TRBV9 and TRBJ2-3, with 7 bases aligning to TRBD2. The V and J ends lost 2 bases and 2 bases, in that order; junction bases with no gene match: 2. Germline-derived CDR1 and CDR2 are SGDLS and YYNGEE. This CDR3 comprises 14 residues.

This sequence joins TRBV28 and TRBJ2-7; D not resolved. Germline V lookup: CDR1 MDHEN, CDR2 SYDVKM. V lost 1 base and J lost 7, with 5 bases in between. The CDR3 spans 11 residues. The chain's CDR3 is CASSLYLEQYF. In DNA, the CDR3 is TGTGCCAGCAGTTTATATTTAGAGCAGTACTTC.

The chain couples TRBV11-2 to TRBJ2-7; possible D gene TRBD2, 6 bases. V lost 0 bases to trimming and J lost 1 base, with 13 bases between them. The germline gives CDR1 SGHAT, CDR2 FQNNGV. This CDR3 spans 16 amino acids. CDR3 sequence (DNA): TGTGCCAGCAGCTTAGAGAGGGGAGGCTTTTCCTACGAGCAGTACTTC. This codes for CASSLERGGFSYEQYF.

The gene calls are TRBV5-1 and TRBJ1-3, with a possible D match to TRBD1 (5 bases). Germline CDR1 and CDR2: SGHRS and YFSETQ. Trimming took 0 bases from V and 1 from J, leaving 8 bases between them. The CDR3 contains 15 residues. The CDR3: CASSLDRGSGNTIYF. CDR3 DNA: TGCGCCAGCAGCTTGGATCGGGGGTCTGGAAACACCATATATTTT.

The chain links TRBV18 to TRBJ2-1; a possible D gene is TRBD2 (5 bases). The CDR3 is made up of 13 amino acids. V was clipped by 3 bases and J by 5 bases, with 8 bases between them. The V gene's germline CDR1 is KGHSH and CDR2 LQKENI. CDR3 residues: CASSPGVDNEQFF. CDR3 in DNA: TGTGCCAGCTCACCCGGGGTTGACAATGAGCAGTTCTTC. Full variable domain (missing parts from reference TRBV18 and TRBJ2-1): NAGVMQNPRHLVRRRGQEARLRCSPMKGHSHVYWYRQLPEEGLKFMVYLQKENIIDESGMPKERFSAEFPKEGPSILRIQQVVRGDSAAYFCASSPGVDNEQFFGPGTRLTVL.

This clone was counted only a few times. The chain recombines TRBV5-6 with TRBJ1-2; D is uncertain. Germline V gene sequence: CDR1 SGHDT, CDR2 YYEEEE. Trimming stripped 4 bases from V and 6 bases from J, with 7 bases between. This CDR3 comprises 11 residues. The CDR3 is CASSVGNGYTF. CDR3 bases: TGTGCCAGCAGCGTCGGGAATGGCTACACCTTC.

The chain employs TRBV5-1 and TRBJ2-3, with 7 bases that match TRBD2. Germline V gene lookup returns CDR1 SGHRS and CDR2 YFSETQ. This CDR3 is built from 13 residues. The junction had 1 base not matched to a gene; V was cut back by 0 bases and J by 6 bases. The CDR3 spells CASSLAGGDTQYF. The CDR3 coding sequence is TGCGCCAGCAGCTTGGCCGGGGGGGATACGCAGTATTTT.

The rearrangement uses TRBV27 and TRBJ2-3, with D possibly TRBD1 on 6 matching bases. Germline CDR1 is MNHEY and CDR2 is SMNVEV (reference sequence). The CDR3 is made up of 13 amino acids. With 2 bases removed from V and 14 bases from J, the gap between germline ends came to 17 bases. CDR3: CASSLTRTAGPYF. In DNA form, the CDR3 reads TGTGCCAGCAGTTTAACACGGACAGCAGGGCCGTATTTT.

The V and J genes are TRBV4-1 and TRBJ2-3, with 7 bases aligning to TRBD2. V dropped 0 bases and J dropped 0; count of bases not matched to a gene: 9. Germline values: CDR1 MGHRA, CDR2 YSYEKL. This CDR3 is 18 amino acids long. The CDR3 nucleotides are TGCGCCAGCAGCCAAGATAGCGCGGGAGCACTTAGCACAGATACGCAGTATTTT. Amino acids: CASSQDSAGALSTDTQYF.

This sequence joins TRBV28 and TRBJ2-7; perhaps TRBD2 as D (6 bases). CDR3 length: 15 amino acids. Germline-derived CDR1 and CDR2 are MDHEN and SYDVKM. V was pared by 3 bases and J by 3 bases, with 15 bases between. CDR3 bases: TGTGCCAGCAGTTTCCGGGGGAGAGGATACTACGAGCAGTACTTC. Residues: CASSFRGRGYYEQYF.

V gene TRBV27 combines with J gene TRBJ2-1, with TRBD1 matching over 8 bases. Germline V CDR1 and CDR2: MNHEY, SMNVEV (reference sequence). V trimming: 4 bases; J trimming: 2 bases; junction bases outside the gene matches: 7. The CDR3 has 16 residues. CDR3 coding DNA: TGTGCCAGCAGTTCTTTACAGGGGGGTGCCTACAATGAGCAGTTCTTC. Encoded protein: CASSSLQGGAYNEQFF.

The rearrangement joins TRBV6-5 to TRBJ2-7; 7 bases are a match to TRBD1. The length of the CDR3 is 14 residues. CDR1 and CDR2 (germline): MNHEY, SVGAGI. Unmatched junction bases numbered 7, after V lost 6 bases and J lost 2 bases. CDR3 in amino acids: CASRPTGEAYEQYF. CDR3 DNA sequence: TGTGCCAGCAGGCCAACAGGGGAAGCCTACGAGCAGTACTTC.

The count of this clone is one. This chain links TRBV19 with TRBJ2-7; 8 bases match TRBD1. V dropped 3 bases and J dropped 7; count of bases not matched to a gene: 5. This CDR3 is 13 amino acids long. In germline, CDR1 is LNHDA, CDR2 SQIVND (reference sequence). The CDR3 region has the DNA TGTGCCAGTAGTATCGGACAGGGCGGGGAGCAGTACTTC. Protein: CASSIGQGGEQYF.

The chain recombines TRBV7-9 with TRBJ2-1; the D gene is possibly TRBD2 (6 bases). The germline gives CDR1 SEHNR, CDR2 FQNEAQ (reference sequence). This CDR3 is 17 amino acids long. Trimming left V 0 bases short and J 7 bases short, with 19 bases between. Here the CDR3 DNA reads TGTGCCAGCAGCTTAGCCCTTTCGACTAGTACCAGGAATGAGCAGTTCTTC. Translation gives CASSLALSTSTRNEQFF.

The chain recombines TRBV28 with TRBJ2-7; D remains unclear. This CDR3 region has 14 residues. Trimming stripped 5 bases from V and 5 bases from J, with 16 bases between. Looked up from germline, CDR1 is MDHEN and CDR2 is SYDVKM. CDR3 loop: CASSPPPGRNEQYF. The CDR3 coding sequence is TGTGCCAGCAGTCCCCCCCCGGGTCGGAACGAGCAGTACTTC.

In this sample, this clone turned up once. V and J are TRBV6-1 and TRBJ2-7; D gene uncertain. The V end lost 8 bases, the J end lost 3 bases, and 14 bases lay between the germline ends. CDR3 length: 13 amino acids. Germline V gene lookup returns CDR1 MNHNS and CDR2 SASEGT. In DNA form, the CDR3 reads TGTGCCAGCGGGCAGCACAATCGCTACGAGCAGTACTTC. Amino acids: CASGQHNRYEQYF.

This chain's CDR3 is CASSLVPGANTGELFF. The CDR3 DNA follows: TGTGCCAGCAGCTTAGTTCCGGGGGCGAACACCGGGGAGCTGTTTTTT. The chain carries TRBV7-2 and TRBJ2-2; maybe TRBD2 (6 bases). Trimming cost V 1 base and J 0 bases, with 9 bases left between them. This CDR3 has 16 amino acids. Germline V gene data show CDR1 as SGHTA and CDR2 as FQGNSA.